These 24 T cell receptor beta chains share one sample of origin, sequenced in a study of T cell responses to AZD1222 COVID-19 vaccine. This table comes from immunoSEQ multiplex PCR, and its TCRdb copy is limited to in-frame clones, with some not included. Here the sample spans 150,000 to 200,000 clones, 94% being singletons. This specimen was peripheral blood, taken on day 0 of AZD1222 vaccination. The receptors originated from an adult in good health.

J is TRBJ2-7 and V is TRBV4-2; 9 bases map to TRBD2. The junction had 17 bases not matched to a gene; V was cut back by 3 bases and J by 2 bases. From germline, CDR1 is LGHNA and CDR2 YNFKEQ. This CDR3 has 19 amino acids. The CDR3 reads CASSQGAPQGSGSTYEQYF. The CDR3 DNA sequence: TGTGCCAGCAGCCAGGGGGCTCCGCAGGGTAGCGGGAGTACCTACGAGCAGTACTTC.

This sequence joins TRBV6-5 and TRBJ2-7; no clear D. Between the trimmed V and J ends, which lost 2 bases and 7 bases, there was a span of 12 bases. Germline V gene data show CDR1 as MNHEY and CDR2 as SVGAGI. The CDR3 is made up of 13 amino acids. CDR3 sequence reads: CASSYTPRGEQYF. CDR3 sequence (DNA): TGTGCCAGCAGTTACACGCCCAGAGGAGAGCAGTACTTC.

This chain connects TRBV29-1 to TRBJ1-1; D gene uncertain. V was pared by 4 bases and J by 1 base, with 7 bases between. The CDR3 runs to 12 residues. Germline CDR1 reads SQVTM; CDR2 reads ANQGSEA. CDR3 DNA: TGCAGCGTTGTCCCTGGGAACACTGAAGCTTTCTTT. Translated, it gives CSVVPGNTEAFF.

V and J are TRBV5-1 and TRBJ2-3, with 13 bases fitting TRBD2. CDR1 and CDR2 from the germline V gene are SGHRS and YFSETQ. The CDR3 covers 15 residues. V trimming: 4 bases; J trimming: 8 bases; junction bases outside the gene matches: 7. The CDR3 nucleotides are TGCGCCAGCAGCGCCGGACTAGCGGGGGCTTTTACGCAGTATTTT. The encoded protein is CASSAGLAGAFTQYF.

This clone was seen just once. V gene TRBV7-8 combines with J gene TRBJ1-5; tentative D call: TRBD1 (5 bases). The length of the CDR3 is 13 residues. Deletions cut 4 bases from V and 7 bases from J, with 11 bases between. CDR1 SGHVS and CDR2 FQNEAQ come from the germline V gene. The CDR3 coding sequence is TGTGCCAGCAGCTCCAGGGTGGGCCAGCCCCAGCATTTT. Encoded protein: CASSSRVGQPQHF. Filled out from reference TRBV7-8 and TRBJ1-5, the complete variable domain reads GAGVSQSPRYKVAKRGQDVALRCDPISGHVSLFWYQQALGQGPEFLTYFQNEAQLDKSGLPSDRFFAERPEGSVSTLKIQRTQQEDSAVYLCASSSRVGQPQHFGDGTRLSIL.

The gene calls are TRBV28 and TRBJ1-6, with no clear D. Germline assignment: CDR1 MDHEN and CDR2 SYDVKM. V gave up 6 bases and J gave up 6 bases, with 6 bases separating them. This CDR3 comprises 12 residues. The CDR3 DNA reads as TGTGCCAGCAGCCAAAGTAATTCACCCCTCCACTTT. It codes for CASSQSNSPLHF.

J is TRBJ1-4 and V is TRBV2, with D possibly being TRBD1 (6 bases). This CDR3 contains 15 residues. Trimming removed 4 bases from V and 8 bases from J, with 17 bases in between. Germline CDR1 SNHLY, CDR2 FYNNEI. Here the CDR3 DNA reads TGTGCCAGCAGTGGAATGGGACAACGAGGAGAAAAACTGTTTTTT. Translated: CASSGMGQRGEKLFF.

The genes are TRBV19 and TRBJ2-7; tentatively, D is TRBD1 (5 bases). The V end was cut by 3 bases, the J end by 5 bases, with 14 bases between. CDR3 length equals 14 residues. Germline loops: CDR1 LNHDA, CDR2 SQIVND (reference sequence). The CDR3 bases are TGTGCCAGTAGTATTGTTTCAGGGTCAAACGAGCAGTACTTC. Protein: CASSIVSGSNEQYF.

The CDR3 sequence: CASSSSQTSPLHF. Written as DNA, the CDR3 is TGCGCCAGCAGCTCGTCACAGACATCACCCCTCCACTTT. This rearrangement joins TRBV5-1 to TRBJ1-6; D not certain. V lost 3 bases, J lost 10 bases, and 11 bases lay in between. This CDR3 is built from 13 residues. Looked up from germline, CDR1 is SGHRS and CDR2 is YFSETQ.

The chain uses TRBV12-3 or TRBV12-4 and TRBJ1-5; D call uncertain. The CDR3 consists of 12 residues. V lost 2 bases and J 6 bases, leaving 5 bases between the germline ends. The CDR3 spells CASSLKVQPQHF. The CDR3 nucleotides are TGTGCCAGCAGTTTAAAGGTTCAGCCCCAGCATTTT.

The chain is built from TRBV7-8 and TRBJ1-2; 7 nucleotides agree with TRBD1. V dropped 5 bases and J dropped 4; count of bases not matched to a gene: 13. The length of the CDR3 is 16 residues. CDR1 and CDR2 from the germline V gene are SGHVS and FQNEAQ. The CDR3 region has the DNA TGTGCCAGCAGCATTTTCCGGGACAGTCCACCCTATGGCTACACCTTC. It is translated as CASSIFRDSPPYGYTF. Drawing the rest from reference TRBV7-8 and TRBJ1-2, the complete variable domain is GAGVSQSPRYKVAKRGQDVALRCDPISGHVSLFWYQQALGQGPEFLTYFQNEAQLDKSGLPSDRFFAERPEGSVSTLKIQRTQQEDSAVYLCASSIFRDSPPYGYTFGSGTRLTVV.

This chain links TRBV12-3 or TRBV12-4 with TRBJ1-2; D gene uncertain. Trimming cost V 8 bases and J 14 bases, with 15 bases left between them. The CDR3 covers 10 residues. The CDR3 is CASGPVRRTF. CDR3 bases: TGTGCCAGCGGACCAGTGCGTCGGACCTTC.

CDR3 region: CASSCLFISEQYF. The DNA of the CDR3 is TGTGCCAGCAGCTGCCTTTTCATCTCCGAGCAGTACTTC. This rearrangement joins TRBV7-9 to TRBJ2-7; no firm D call. The V end lost 4 bases, the J end lost 6 bases, and 13 bases lay between the germline ends. CDR1 and CDR2 from the germline V gene are SEHNR and FQNEAQ (reference sequence). This CDR3 region has 13 residues.

J is TRBJ2-1 and V is TRBV28; 8 bases align to TRBD1. Germline V gene data show CDR1 as MDHEN and CDR2 as SYDVKM. This CDR3 region has 15 residues. The V gene end was trimmed by 4 bases and the J gene end by 7 bases; junction bases not matched to a gene: 9. The CDR3 loop reads CASSSPTGVWNEQFF. The CDR3 coding sequence is TGTGCCAGCAGTTCCCCGACAGGGGTCTGGAATGAGCAGTTCTTC. Full variable domain (rest looked up from reference TRBV28 and TRBJ2-1): DVKVTQSSRYLVKRTGEKVFLECVQDMDHENMFWYRQDPGLGLRLIYFSYDVKMKEKGDIPEGYSVSREKKERFSLILESASTNQTSMYLCASSSPTGVWNEQFFGPGTRLTVL.

V usage is TRBV15 and J usage is TRBJ2-7, with 7 bases matching TRBD1. Germline V gives CDR1 LNHNV, CDR2 YYDKDF (reference sequence). Trimming took 6 bases from V and 3 from J; bases not matched to a gene: 8. This CDR3 is 14 amino acids long. The CDR3 sequence is CATRRWGQNYEQYF. CDR3 in DNA: TGTGCCACCAGAAGATGGGGACAGAACTACGAGCAGTACTTC. Full variable domain (missing parts from reference TRBV15 and TRBJ2-7): DAMVIQNPRYQVTQFGKPVTLSCSQTLNHNVMYWYQQKSSQAPKLLFHYYDKDFNNEADTPDNFQSRRPNTSFCFLDIRSPGLGDTAMYLCATRRWGQNYEQYFGPGTRLTVT.

The chain is built from TRBV27 and TRBJ1-5, with D unresolved. Looked up from germline, CDR1 is MNHEY and CDR2 is SMNVEV (reference sequence). Trimming stripped 7 bases from V and 0 bases from J, with 22 bases between. This CDR3 is built from 18 residues. This CDR3 reads CASKKSGVGSYSNQPQHF. The DNA for the CDR3 is TGTGCCAGCAAAAAGTCCGGGGTAGGGTCATATAGCAATCAGCCCCAGCATTTT.

The chain joins TRBV5-8 to TRBJ2-7; D gene ambiguous. Germline V CDR1 and CDR2: SGHTS, YDEGEE. The CDR3 consists of 14 residues. With 2 bases removed from V and 3 bases from J, the gap between germline ends came to 12 bases. The CDR3 coding sequence is TGTGCCAGCAGCTTCGTGTTGTCCAACTACGAGCAGTACTTC. It encodes CASSFVLSNYEQYF.

The chain uses TRBV25-1 and TRBJ2-5; D tentatively fits TRBD1 or TRBD2 (7 bases each). Trimming removed 1 base from V and 4 bases from J, with 13 bases in between. This CDR3 is built from 15 residues. The germline V gene has CDR1 MGHDK and CDR2 SYGVNS. This CDR3 is CASSEWEGAAETQYF. In DNA, the CDR3 is TGTGCCAGCAGTGAATGGGAGGGGGCGGCAGAGACCCAGTACTTC.

The chain uses TRBV4-1 and TRBJ1-4; D unresolved. Deletions cut 5 bases from V and 7 bases from J, with 5 bases between. From germline, CDR1 is MGHRA and CDR2 YSYEKL. This CDR3 contains 11 residues. Here the CDR3 DNA reads TGCGCCAGCAGCAGAAGTGAAAAACTGTTTTTT. Translating gives CASSRSEKLFF.

The V and J genes are TRBV9 and TRBJ1-4, with D unclear. The CDR3 runs to 17 residues. Trimming removed 3 bases from V and 7 bases from J, with 22 bases in between. The germline gives CDR1 SGDLS, CDR2 YYNGEE. CDR3 nucleotides: TGTGCCAGCAGCGCCTTGGGTGCCGGCGTCTGGGGTGAAAAACTGTTTTTT. Its translation: CASSALGAGVWGEKLFF.

The chain combines TRBV10-2 with TRBJ1-2; unclear D gene. CDR1 WSHSY and CDR2 SAAADI come from the germline V gene. Trimming took off 2 bases at V and 1 base at J, with 5 bases between the two ends. The length of the CDR3 is 13 residues. Written as DNA, the CDR3 is TGCGCCAGCAGTGAGCGACTTAACTATGGCTACACCTTC. Encoded protein: CASSERLNYGYTF.

This rearrangement joins TRBV12-2 to TRBJ1-2. TRBV12-2 is a pseudogene. The CDR3 runs to 12 residues. In DNA, the CDR3 is TGTGCAAGCGCGCAGGGAGGGCATGGCTACACCTTC. This encodes CASAQGGHGYTF.

J is TRBJ1-3 and V is TRBV5-5; the match to TRBD1 covers 7 bases. In germline, CDR1 is SGHKS, CDR2 YYEKEE (reference sequence). The J segment lost 2 bases and the V segment lost 4 bases, leaving 3 bases of the junction unmatched. CDR3 length: 14 amino acids. The CDR3 nucleotides read TGTGCCAGCAGCGTGGGACAGCCTGGAAACACCATATATTTT. This sequence encodes CASSVGQPGNTIYF.

J is TRBJ1-5 and V is TRBV19; 10 bases are a match to TRBD1. The germline V gene has CDR1 LNHDA and CDR2 SQIVND (reference sequence). The CDR3 runs 15 residues. Trimming removed 1 base from V and 6 bases from J; junction bases left unmatched: 3. CDR3 sequence: CASSIGGTGAQPQHF. The CDR3 DNA reads as TGTGCCAGTAGTATAGGAGGGACAGGGGCTCAGCCCCAGCATTTT.